This TCR beta chain was recorded in a study of blood T cell repertoires in COVID-19. At the level of the study: Whether acute or convalescent, the COVID-19 samples came from the United States, Italy and Spain. T cells, B-cell-depleted T cells, or PBMCs supplied cDNA or gDNA.

Germline CDR1 LGHDT, CDR2 YNNKEL (reference sequence). V lost 5 bases to trimming and J lost 5 bases, with 18 bases between them. CDR3 length: 16 residues. Per the original methods: It was from reference gene primer amplification that nucleated cell counts were estimated. Data came from immunoSEQ multiplex PCR; TCRdb stores just in-frame clones and leaves some out. V, J and clone size reflect that table, while D and trimming were determined from the DNA. The data contain about 19,000 clones, 88% of them singletons. This clonotype originated in a human donor in a cohort sampled during active COVID-19. The sequenced material came from peripheral blood. This chain connects TRBV3-1 (or the pseudogene TRBV3-2) to TRBJ2-2; the D is unclear. The CDR3 sequence is CASSALDSGLTGELFF. The CDR3 coding sequence is TGTGCCAGCAGCGCACTGGATTCAGGCTTGACCGGGGAGCTGTTTTTT.